This is a list of T cell receptor beta chains from one sample in a study of control samples from healthy donors and cancer patients. Repertoires were generated with immunoSEQ multiplex PCR, while TCRdb's copy carries only in-frame clones and drops some. The sample lists about 94,000 clones; approximately 90% were seen once. The sequenced sample consisted of blood. These receptors all stem from a woman aged 18-29 years in good health. The CDR3 runs from the conserved cysteine through the conserved F or W. The D gene is left open where the match is weak. A row's size may be missing; if present it is once, few, many or a size class.

length	D	size	V	J	CDR3	DNA
14	NA	NA	TRBV6-1	TRBJ2-7	CASSVAWGNYEQYF	TGTGCCAGCAGTGTAGCTTGGGGGAACTACGAGCAGTACTTC
15	NA	NA	TRBV19	TRBJ1-4	CASSIDGSTNEKLFF	TGTGCCAGTAGTATAGATGGATCAACTAATGAAAAACTGTTTTTT
15	TRBD2	NA	TRBV3-1/TRBV3-2	TRBJ2-7	CASSHLAGGPHEQYF	TGTGCCAGCAGCCATCTAGCGGGGGGGCCCCACGAGCAGTACTTC
13	NA	NA	TRBV29-1	TRBJ1-1	CSASTDLNTEAFF	TGCAGCGCCTCGACAGACCTGAACACTGAAGCTTTCTTT
14	TRBD1	NA	TRBV27	TRBJ2-7	CASSLRDRGYEQYF	TGTGCCAGCAGTTTAAGGGACAGGGGCTACGAGCAGTACTTC
15	TRBD1	once	TRBV25-1	TRBJ1-5	CASSESGGRGQPQHF	TGTGCCAGCAGTGAATCAGGGGGCAGGGGTCAGCCCCAGCATTTT
14	NA	NA	TRBV7-8	TRBJ1-1	CASSSIGVNTEAFF	TGTGCCAGCAGCTCTATCGGGGTAAACACTGAAGCTTTCTTT
13	NA	NA	TRBV11-2	TRBJ1-1	CASYEAAGKEAFF	TGTGCCAGCTATGAGGCCGCAGGGAAAGAAGCTTTCTTT
15	NA	NA	TRBV2	TRBJ2-2	CASSEDKGMIGELFF	TGTGCCAGCAGTGAAGACAAGGGGATGATCGGGGAGCTGTTTTTT
14	NA	NA	TRBV11-2	TRBJ1-4	CASSLGSSNEKLFF	TGTGCCAGCAGCTTGGGCAGCTCTAATGAAAAACTGTTTTTT
14	NA	once	TRBV5-1	TRBJ2-1	CASSSPGSYNEQFF	TGCGCCAGCAGTTCCCCGGGGTCCTACAATGAGCAGTTCTTC
15	NA	NA	TRBV7-9	TRBJ1-1	CASSLGRQENTEAFF	TGTGCCAGCAGCTTAGGTCGCCAGGAGAACACTGAAGCTTTCTTT
13	TRBD1	NA	TRBV18	TRBJ2-1	CASSPIQGNEQFF	TGTGCCAGCTCACCTATACAGGGGAATGAGCAGTTCTTC
13	NA	NA	TRBV11-2	TRBJ2-4	CASSFPGVGIQYF	TGTGCCAGCAGCTTTCCGGGGGTGGGCATTCAGTACTTC
14	TRBD1	NA	TRBV19	TRBJ1-6	CASSTLQGGSPLHF	TGTGCCAGTAGTACATTACAGGGGGGTTCACCCCTCCACTTT
12	NA	NA	TRBV7-3	TRBJ1-5	CASSRPPGPQHF	TGTGCCAGCAGCCGTCCCCCAGGGCCCCAGCATTTT
12	TRBD1	NA	TRBV20-1	TRBJ1-6	CSASTGGLPLHF	TGCAGTGCTAGTACAGGGGGCTTACCCCTCCACTTT